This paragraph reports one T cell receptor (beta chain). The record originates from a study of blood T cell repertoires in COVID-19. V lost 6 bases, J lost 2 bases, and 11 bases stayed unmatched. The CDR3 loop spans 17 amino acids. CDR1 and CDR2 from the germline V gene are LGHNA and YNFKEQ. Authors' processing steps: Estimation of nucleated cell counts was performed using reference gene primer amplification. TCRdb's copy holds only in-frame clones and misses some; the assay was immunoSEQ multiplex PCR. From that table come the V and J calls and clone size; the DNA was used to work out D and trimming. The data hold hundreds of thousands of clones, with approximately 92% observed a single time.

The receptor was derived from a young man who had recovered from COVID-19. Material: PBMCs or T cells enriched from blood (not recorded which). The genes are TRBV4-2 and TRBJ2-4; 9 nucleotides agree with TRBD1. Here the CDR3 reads CASRPGQGLITKNIQYF. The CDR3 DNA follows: TGTGCCAGCAGGCCGGGACAGGGTTTAATAACCAAAAACATTCAGTACTTC.